This T cell receptor beta chain was recovered during a study of blood T cell repertoires in COVID-19. Overall study: Specimens from acute and convalescent COVID-19 originated in the United States, Italy and Spain. PBMCs, B-cell-depleted T cells, or T cells provided the cDNA or gDNA that made up the material.

The ends lost 3 bases at V and 6 bases at J; junction bases unmatched: 11. Germline CDR1 and CDR2: SGHRS and YFSETQ. This CDR3 comprises 15 residues. Methods used by the authors: Amplification with reference gene primers provided the estimates of nucleated cell counts. The method was immunoSEQ multiplex PCR; TCRdb's version includes in-frame clones alone and lacks a portion of them. V, J and clone size were drawn from that table, and D and trimming were deduced from the DNA. This table holds roughly 150,000 clones, around four fifths found once. Sequencing was done on a sample of peripheral blood. This clonotype was sampled from a woman in her seventies who had recovered from COVID-19. The chain uses TRBV5-1 and TRBJ1-1; 7 nucleotides align to TRBD1. CDR3 nucleotide sequence: TGCGCCAGCAGCTCTGGCCCGATAGGGACAGCTGAAGCTTTCTTT. Encoded protein: CASSSGPIGTAEAFF.